Sequencing of this TCR beta chain was carried out in a study of T cell responses to AZD1222 COVID-19 vaccine (dated by TCRdb to about 2021). As for the study more broadly: TCR sequencing covered 233 trial participants: 207 given two doses of AZD1222 and approximately 26 given two doses of MenACWY control vaccine. Trial participants were enrolled by age into 18-55, 56-69 and 70-plus year subgroups, with 148, 28 and 57 TCR-sequenced participants respectively.

Details on this clone: No cognate antigen has been identified for it. Base qualities are not recorded, but no much larger clone differs from it by a single base.

This specimen's time point label, interpreted: baseline before first vaccination. Explained via the paper, the treatment or condition label denotes: meningococcal conjugate vaccine given as trial control. Samples from vaccinated people were obtained from the UK trials COV001 and COV002, which included a single-blind randomized controlled phase 2/3 trial of AZD1222 (ChAdOx1 nCoV-19) in healthy adults. Trial participant PBMC samples were collected at day 0 and day 28 after the second dose for TCRbeta chain sequencing. The CDR3 regions of human TCRbeta chains were subjected to immunosequencing. The source study handled its data this way. TCRs in the repertoires were compared against a reference library of SARS-CoV-2-specific TCRs that had been generated with the MIRA antigen-specificity platform. Breadth was defined as the fraction of unique TCRs that were SARS-CoV-2-associated, and depth was defined as the fraction of total T cells that were SARS-CoV-2-associated. Using the MIRA data, each spike-specific TCR was assigned both to the spike region to which the TCR was reactive and to a CD4 or CD8 class. Log10-transformed breadth and depth values were compared by one-way ANOVA with Sidak's multiple comparisons tests. What TCRdb holds here is the immuneACCESS table cut down to in-frame rearrangements. Part of the clones is not present; checked against another copy, under half of the missing clones reflect an unresolved V gene, and the others are unexplained. The D gene and trimming were derived from the DNA, and the V and J assignments and clone size from that table. Present in this sample are roughly 130,000 clones, about nine tenths of which were seen just once. Roughly 20% of the sample rests with the top ten.

Overall study outcomes, separate from this receptor: Because no samples from the day 14 peak response were available, repertoires could be characterized only after the peak T cell response. Epitopes outside the regions mutated in the B.1.351 and B.1.1.7 variants were reportedly recognized by nearly half of the unique spike-specific TCRs. Participants were mostly white British and included more females than males, and it was suggested by the authors that clonal diversity may have been underestimated. Vaccine-associated CD4 TCRs spanned the whole spike protein, with dominant responses in regions 160-218 and 743-854. Spike-specific TCR breadth and depth rose significantly after two AZD1222 doses compared with day 0 and with MenACWY recipients. Conclusions about previously exposed vaccinees are limited because only six or seven AZD1222 recipients were SARS-CoV-2 seropositive at baseline. The 56-69-year group was small, and its depth increase did not reach significance, likely because of low power.

The CDR3 holds 15 amino acids from the cysteine to the phenylalanine. Only CDR3 DNA is held: 45 bases, read in frame from base 1. Compared with germline, V lacks 7 bases and J lacks 5 bases; bases without a gene match: 12. Taken from the germline V gene, the CDR1 and CDR2 loops are MDHEN and SYDVKM. The sequence was obtained from an adult in good health. Specimen: peripheral blood, collected on day 0 of MenACWY control vaccination. Here the chain combines TRBV28 and TRBJ1-1, with 8 central nucleotides matching TRBD1. The CDR3 protein is CASNPYGQGRTEAFF. The DNA is as follows: TGTGCCAGCAACCCCTACGGACAGGGTAGGACTGAAGCTTTCTTT.